This T cell receptor beta chain is drawn from a study of T cell responses to AZD1222 COVID-19 vaccine. Clones were sequenced by immunoSEQ multiplex PCR, and TCRdb holds only the in-frame ones, with some missing. This table holds about 83,000 clones, around 89% found once. The CDR3 has 12 residues. V shed 7 bases and J shed 0 bases, with 7 bases lying between them. In germline, CDR1 is LNHDA, CDR2 SQIVND (reference sequence). This chain joins TRBV19 and TRBJ2-7; D unclear. The clonotype was recovered from an adult in good health. The input for sequencing was peripheral blood, taken on day 0 of MenACWY control vaccination. CDR3 loop: CASTGNSYEQYF. For the CDR3, the DNA is TGTGCCAGTACCGGAAACTCCTACGAGCAGTACTTC.